The entry below gives a single TCR beta chain sequence along with its context. Its antigen remains unidentified. The data were obtained in a study of cytomegalovirus exposure and HLA in healthy donors. On the study more broadly: According to later analysis, the same platform produced the approximately 120 validation and 666 first-cohort repertoires. Overall study results and limits: That first-cohort TCR clusters tended to co-occur in the 120 or so validation repertoires was found in a later analysis. In vitro data verified three CMV-associated chains as specific for CMV antigens.

The donors were in the approximately 120-subject validation cohort; that cohort was separate from the roughly 700-subject first cohort. The table came from immunoSEQ multiplex PCR; TCRdb's copy has only in-frame clones and leaves some out. The profile covers roughly 250,000 clones, with approximately 86% appearing a single time and roughly 1.2% taken by the ten largest. Germline lookup yields CDR1 KGHSH and CDR2 LQKENI. The V end was cut by 3 bases, the J end by 4 bases, with 12 bases between. This CDR3 region has 14 residues. V usage is TRBV18 and J usage is TRBJ2-5, with a tentative D call TRBD2 (7 bases). The clonotype originates from a woman aged 30 to 39 in good health and CMV-seropositive. Sequenced sample: PBMCs. The CDR3 DNA reads as TGTGCCAGCTCACCTGGCGGGGGCGTAGAGACCCAGTACTTC. Its protein is CASSPGGGVETQYF. Drawing the rest from reference TRBV18 and TRBJ2-5, the complete variable domain is NAGVMQNPRHLVRRRGQEARLRCSPMKGHSHVYWYRQLPEEGLKFMVYLQKENIIDESGMPKERFSAEFPKEGPSILRIQQVVRGDSAAYFCASSPGGGVETQYFGPGTRLLVL.